This TCR beta chain was found in a study of blood T cell repertoires in COVID-19. Study background: From the United States, Italy and Spain came samples of acute and convalescent COVID-19. In each case, the material was cDNA or gDNA derived from T cells, B-cell-depleted T cells, or PBMCs.

Using immunoSEQ multiplex PCR, the repertoire was profiled, and TCRdb retains in-frame clones only, with some absent. Among hundreds of thousands of clones, almost 90% were seen once, and the ten largest hold over 1.2%. The CDR3 is 14 amino acids. The germline V and J ends were trimmed by 2 bases and 3 bases, with 11 bases remaining between them. Germline V CDR1 and CDR2: SGHKS, YYEKEE (reference sequence). The clonotype originates from a man aged 80 or over with acute or convalescent COVID-19. The rearrangement joins TRBV5-5 to TRBJ1-1; possible D gene TRBD1, 6 bases. The sequenced sample consisted of peripheral blood. For the CDR3, the DNA is TGTGCCAGCAGCTTCGGGGGGGCGGACACTGAAGCTTTCTTT. Translating it yields CASSFGGADTEAFF.